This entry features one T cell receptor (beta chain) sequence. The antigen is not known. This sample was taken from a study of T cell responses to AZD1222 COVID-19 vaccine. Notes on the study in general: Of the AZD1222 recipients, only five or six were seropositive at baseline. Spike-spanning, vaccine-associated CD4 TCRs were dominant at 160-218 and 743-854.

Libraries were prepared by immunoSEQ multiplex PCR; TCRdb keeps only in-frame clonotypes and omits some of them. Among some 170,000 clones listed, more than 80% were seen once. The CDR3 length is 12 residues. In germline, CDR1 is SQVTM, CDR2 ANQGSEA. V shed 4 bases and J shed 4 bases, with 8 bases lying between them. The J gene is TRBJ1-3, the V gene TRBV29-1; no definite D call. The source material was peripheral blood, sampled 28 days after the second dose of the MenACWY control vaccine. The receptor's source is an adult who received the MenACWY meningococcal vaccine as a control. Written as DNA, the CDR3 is TGCAGCGTTGGGAGATCCGGAAACACCATATATTTT. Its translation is CSVGRSGNTIYF.